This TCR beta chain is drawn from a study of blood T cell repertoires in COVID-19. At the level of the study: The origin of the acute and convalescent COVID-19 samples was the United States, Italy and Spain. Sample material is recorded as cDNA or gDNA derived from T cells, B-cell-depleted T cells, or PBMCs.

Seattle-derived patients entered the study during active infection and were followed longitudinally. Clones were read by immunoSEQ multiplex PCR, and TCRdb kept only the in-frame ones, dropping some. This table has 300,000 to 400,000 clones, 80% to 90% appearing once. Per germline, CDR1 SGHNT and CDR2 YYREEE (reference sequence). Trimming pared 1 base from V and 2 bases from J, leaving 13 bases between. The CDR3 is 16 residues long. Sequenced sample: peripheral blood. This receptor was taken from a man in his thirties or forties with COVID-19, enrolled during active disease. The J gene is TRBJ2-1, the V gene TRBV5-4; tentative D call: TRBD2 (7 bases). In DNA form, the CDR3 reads TGTGCCAGCAGCTTGCCCGGGGGGCCACCCTACAATGAGCAGTTCTTC. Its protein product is CASSLPGGPPYNEQFF.